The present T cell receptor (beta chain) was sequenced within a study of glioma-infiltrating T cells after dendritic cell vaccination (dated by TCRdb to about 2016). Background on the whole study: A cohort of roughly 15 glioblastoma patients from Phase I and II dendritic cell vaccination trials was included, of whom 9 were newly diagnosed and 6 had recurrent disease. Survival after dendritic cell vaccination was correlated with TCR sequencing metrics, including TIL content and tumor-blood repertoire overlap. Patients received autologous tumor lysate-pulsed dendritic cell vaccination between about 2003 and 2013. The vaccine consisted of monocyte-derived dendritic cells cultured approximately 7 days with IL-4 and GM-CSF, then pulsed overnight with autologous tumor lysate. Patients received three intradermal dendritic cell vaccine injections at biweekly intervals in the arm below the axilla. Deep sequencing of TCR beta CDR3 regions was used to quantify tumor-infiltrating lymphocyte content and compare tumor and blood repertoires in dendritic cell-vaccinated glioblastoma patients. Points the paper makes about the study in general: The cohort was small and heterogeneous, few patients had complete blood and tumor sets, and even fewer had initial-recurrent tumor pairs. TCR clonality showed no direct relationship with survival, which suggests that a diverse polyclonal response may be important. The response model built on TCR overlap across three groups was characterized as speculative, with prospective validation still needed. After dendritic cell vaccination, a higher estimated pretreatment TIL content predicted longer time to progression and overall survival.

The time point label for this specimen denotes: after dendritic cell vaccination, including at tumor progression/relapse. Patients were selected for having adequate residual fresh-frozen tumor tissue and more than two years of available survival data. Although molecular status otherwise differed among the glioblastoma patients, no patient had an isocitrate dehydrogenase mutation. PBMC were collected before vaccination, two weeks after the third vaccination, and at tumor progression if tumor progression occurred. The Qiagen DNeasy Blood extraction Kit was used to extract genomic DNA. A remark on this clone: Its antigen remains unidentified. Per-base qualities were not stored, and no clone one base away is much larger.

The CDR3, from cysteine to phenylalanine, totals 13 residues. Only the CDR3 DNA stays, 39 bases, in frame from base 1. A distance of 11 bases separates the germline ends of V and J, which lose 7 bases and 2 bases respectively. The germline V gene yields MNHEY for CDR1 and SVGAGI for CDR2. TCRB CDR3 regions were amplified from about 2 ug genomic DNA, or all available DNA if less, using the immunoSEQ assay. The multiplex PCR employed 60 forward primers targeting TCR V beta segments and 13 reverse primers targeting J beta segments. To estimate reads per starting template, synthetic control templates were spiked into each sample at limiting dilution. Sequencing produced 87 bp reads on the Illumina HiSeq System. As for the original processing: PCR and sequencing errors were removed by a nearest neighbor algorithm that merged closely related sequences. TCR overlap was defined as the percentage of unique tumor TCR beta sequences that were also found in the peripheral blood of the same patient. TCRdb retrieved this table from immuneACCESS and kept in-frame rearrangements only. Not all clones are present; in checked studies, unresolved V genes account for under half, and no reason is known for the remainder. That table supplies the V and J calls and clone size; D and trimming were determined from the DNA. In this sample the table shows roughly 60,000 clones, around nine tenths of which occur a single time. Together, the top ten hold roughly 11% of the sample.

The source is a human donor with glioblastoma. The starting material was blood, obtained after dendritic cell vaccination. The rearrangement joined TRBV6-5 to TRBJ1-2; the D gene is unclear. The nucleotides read TGTGCCAGCATCGAGAGTCAAAACTATGGCTACACCTTC. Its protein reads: CASIESQNYGYTF.